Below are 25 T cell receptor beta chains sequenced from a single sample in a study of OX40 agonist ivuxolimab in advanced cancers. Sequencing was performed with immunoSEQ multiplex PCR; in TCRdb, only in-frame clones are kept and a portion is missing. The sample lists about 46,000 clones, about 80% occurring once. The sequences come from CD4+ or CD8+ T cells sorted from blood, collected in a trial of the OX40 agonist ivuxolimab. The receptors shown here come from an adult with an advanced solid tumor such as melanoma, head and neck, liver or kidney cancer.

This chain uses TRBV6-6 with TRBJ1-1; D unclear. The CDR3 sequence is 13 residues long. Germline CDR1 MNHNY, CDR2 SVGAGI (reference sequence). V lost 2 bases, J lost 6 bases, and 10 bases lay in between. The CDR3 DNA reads TGTGCCAGCAGTTACCCAAAGACCTCTGAAGCTTTCTTT. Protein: CASSYPKTSEAFF.

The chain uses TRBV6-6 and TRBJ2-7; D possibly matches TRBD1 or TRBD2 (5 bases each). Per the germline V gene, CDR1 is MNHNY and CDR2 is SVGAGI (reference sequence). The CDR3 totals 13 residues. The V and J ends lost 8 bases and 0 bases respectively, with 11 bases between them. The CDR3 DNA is TGTGCCAGCCGCCCGGGACCCTCCTACGAGCAGTACTTC. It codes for CASRPGPSYEQYF.

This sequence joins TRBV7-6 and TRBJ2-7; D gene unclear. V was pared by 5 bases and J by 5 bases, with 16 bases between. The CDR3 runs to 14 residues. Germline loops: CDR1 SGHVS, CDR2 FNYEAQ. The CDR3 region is CASSPPGGMNEQYF. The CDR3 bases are TGTGCCAGCAGCCCACCCGGTGGGATGAACGAGCAGTACTTC.

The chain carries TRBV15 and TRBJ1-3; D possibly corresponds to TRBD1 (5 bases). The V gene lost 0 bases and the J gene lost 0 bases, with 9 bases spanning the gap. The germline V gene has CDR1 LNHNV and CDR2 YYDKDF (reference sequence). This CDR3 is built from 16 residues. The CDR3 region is CATSRDWDLSGNTIYF. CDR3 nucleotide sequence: TGTGCCACCAGCAGAGACTGGGACCTCTCTGGAAACACCATATATTTT.

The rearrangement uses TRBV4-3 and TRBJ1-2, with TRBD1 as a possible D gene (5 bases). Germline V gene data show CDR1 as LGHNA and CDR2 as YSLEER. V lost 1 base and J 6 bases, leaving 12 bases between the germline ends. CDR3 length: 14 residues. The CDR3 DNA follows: TGCGCCAGCAGCCAAGGGCAGGGTCTTGATGGCTACACCTTC. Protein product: CASSQGQGLDGYTF.

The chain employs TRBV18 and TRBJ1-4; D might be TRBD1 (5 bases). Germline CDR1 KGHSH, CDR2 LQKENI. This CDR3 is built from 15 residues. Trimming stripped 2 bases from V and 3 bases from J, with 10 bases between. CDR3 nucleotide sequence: TGTGCCAGCTCACCATCAGGGTTCCCTAATGAAAAACTGTTTTTT. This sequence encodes CASSPSGFPNEKLFF.

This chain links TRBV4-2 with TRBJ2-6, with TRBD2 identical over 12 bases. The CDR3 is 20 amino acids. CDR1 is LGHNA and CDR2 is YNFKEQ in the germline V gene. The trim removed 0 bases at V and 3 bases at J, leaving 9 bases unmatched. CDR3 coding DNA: TGTGCCAGCAGCCAAGAGCGGCTAGCGGGGGGGACGCATGGGGCCAACGTCCTGACTTTC. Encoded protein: CASSQERLAGGTHGANVLTF.

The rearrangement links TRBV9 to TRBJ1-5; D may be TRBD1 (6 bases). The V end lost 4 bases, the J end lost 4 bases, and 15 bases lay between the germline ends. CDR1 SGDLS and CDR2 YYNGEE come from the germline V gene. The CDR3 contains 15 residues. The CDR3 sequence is CASSRTGAANQPQHF. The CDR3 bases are TGTGCCAGCAGCCGAACGGGGGCCGCTAATCAGCCCCAGCATTTT.

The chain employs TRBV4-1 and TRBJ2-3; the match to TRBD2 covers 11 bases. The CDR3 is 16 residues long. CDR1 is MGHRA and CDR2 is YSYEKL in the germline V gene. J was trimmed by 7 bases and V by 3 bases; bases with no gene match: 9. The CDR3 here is CASSHPRLAGRHTQYF. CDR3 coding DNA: TGCGCCAGCAGCCACCCTCGACTAGCGGGGAGGCATACGCAGTATTTT.

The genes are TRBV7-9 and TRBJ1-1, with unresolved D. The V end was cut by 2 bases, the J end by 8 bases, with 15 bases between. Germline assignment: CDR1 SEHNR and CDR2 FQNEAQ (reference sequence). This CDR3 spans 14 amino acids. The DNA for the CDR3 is TGTGCCAGCAGCTTAACGGGAGCCTTCTCCGAAGCTTTCTTT. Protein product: CASSLTGAFSEAFF.

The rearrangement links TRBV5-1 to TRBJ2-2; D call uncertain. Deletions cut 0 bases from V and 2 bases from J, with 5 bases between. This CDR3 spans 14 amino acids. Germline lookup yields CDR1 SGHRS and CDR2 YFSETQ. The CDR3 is CASSLAGNTGELFF. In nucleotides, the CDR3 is TGCGCCAGCAGCTTGGCGGGCAACACCGGGGAGCTGTTTTTT.

CDR3: CASSSPRRGSTDTQYF. CDR3 coding DNA: TGTGCCAGCAGTTCCCCCCGGAGGGGGAGTACAGATACGCAGTATTTT. This chain uses TRBV6-5 with TRBJ2-3, with D perhaps being TRBD1 or TRBD2 (6 bases each). CDR3 length: 16 residues. V was pared by 4 bases and J by 3 bases, with 17 bases between. Germline V lookup: CDR1 MNHEY, CDR2 SVGAGI.

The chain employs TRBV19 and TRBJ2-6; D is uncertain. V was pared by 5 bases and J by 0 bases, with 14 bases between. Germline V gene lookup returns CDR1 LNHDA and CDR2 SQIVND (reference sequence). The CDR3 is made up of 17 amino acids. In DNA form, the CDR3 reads TGTGCCAGTAGTTTTGCCTGGCAGTTCTCTGGGGCCAACGTCCTGACTTTC. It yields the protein CASSFAWQFSGANVLTF.

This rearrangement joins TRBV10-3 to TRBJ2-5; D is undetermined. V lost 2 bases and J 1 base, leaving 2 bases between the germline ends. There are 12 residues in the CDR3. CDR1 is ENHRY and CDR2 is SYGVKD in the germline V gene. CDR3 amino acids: CAISETQETQYF. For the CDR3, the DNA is TGTGCCATCAGTGAGACCCAAGAGACCCAGTACTTC.

CDR3 region: CASSLASWDTQYF. The CDR3 bases are TGTGCCAGCAGCCTAGCCTCCTGGGATACGCAGTATTTT. The gene calls are TRBV6-5 and TRBJ2-3; D may be TRBD2 (5 bases). CDR3 length equals 13 residues. Germline lookup yields CDR1 MNHEY and CDR2 SVGAGI. V lost 6 bases and J lost 6, with 13 bases in between.

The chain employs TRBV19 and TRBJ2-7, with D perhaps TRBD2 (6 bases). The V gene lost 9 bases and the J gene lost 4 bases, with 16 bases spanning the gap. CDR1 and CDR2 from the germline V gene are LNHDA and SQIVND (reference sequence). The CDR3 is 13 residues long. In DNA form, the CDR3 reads TGTGCCAGCCGGTCGGGGGTGGGGTACGAGCAGTACTTC. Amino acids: CASRSGVGYEQYF.

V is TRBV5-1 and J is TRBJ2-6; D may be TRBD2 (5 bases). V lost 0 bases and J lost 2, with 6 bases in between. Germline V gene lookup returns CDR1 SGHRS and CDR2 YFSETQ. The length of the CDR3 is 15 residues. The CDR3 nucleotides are TGCGCCAGCAGCTTGGCGGGGACTGGGGCCAACGTCCTGACTTTC. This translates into CASSLAGTGANVLTF.

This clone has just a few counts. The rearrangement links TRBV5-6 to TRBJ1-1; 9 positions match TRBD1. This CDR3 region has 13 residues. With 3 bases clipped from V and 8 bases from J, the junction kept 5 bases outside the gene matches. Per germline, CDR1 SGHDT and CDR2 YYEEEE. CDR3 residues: CASSSGTGFEAFF. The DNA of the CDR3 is TGTGCCAGCAGCTCCGGGACAGGGTTCGAAGCTTTCTTT.

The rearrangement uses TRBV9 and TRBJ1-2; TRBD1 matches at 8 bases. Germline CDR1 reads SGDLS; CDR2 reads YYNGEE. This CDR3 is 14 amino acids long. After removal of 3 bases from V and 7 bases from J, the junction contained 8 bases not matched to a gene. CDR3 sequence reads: CASSAPSGGSGYTF. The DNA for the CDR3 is TGTGCCAGCAGCGCTCCATCAGGGGGCAGTGGCTACACCTTC.

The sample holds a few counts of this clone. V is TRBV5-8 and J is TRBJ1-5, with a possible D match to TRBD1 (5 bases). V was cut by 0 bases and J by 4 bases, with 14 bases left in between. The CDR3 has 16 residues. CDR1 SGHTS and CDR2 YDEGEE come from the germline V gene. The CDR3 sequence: CASSLERGRGNQPQHF. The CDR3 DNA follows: TGTGCCAGCAGCTTGGAGAGGGGTAGGGGTAATCAGCCCCAGCATTTT. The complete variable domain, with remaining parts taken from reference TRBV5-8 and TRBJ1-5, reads EAGVTQSPTHLIKTRGQQATLRCSPISGHTSVYWYQQALGLGLQFLLWYDEGEERNRGNFPPRFSGRQFPNYSSELNVNALELEDSALYLCASSLERGRGNQPQHFGDGTRLSIL.

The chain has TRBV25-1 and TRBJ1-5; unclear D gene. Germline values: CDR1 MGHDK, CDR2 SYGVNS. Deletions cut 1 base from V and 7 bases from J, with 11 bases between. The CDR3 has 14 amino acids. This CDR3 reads CASSESLGNQPQHF. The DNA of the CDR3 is TGTGCCAGCAGTGAATCGCTAGGGAACCAGCCCCAGCATTTT.

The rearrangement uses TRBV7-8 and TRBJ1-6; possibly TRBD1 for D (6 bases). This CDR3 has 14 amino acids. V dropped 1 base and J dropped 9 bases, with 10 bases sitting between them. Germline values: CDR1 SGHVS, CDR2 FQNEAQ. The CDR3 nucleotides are TGTGCCAGCAGCTTAGGCGACAGGCGTTCACCCCTCCACTTT. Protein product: CASSLGDRRSPLHF.

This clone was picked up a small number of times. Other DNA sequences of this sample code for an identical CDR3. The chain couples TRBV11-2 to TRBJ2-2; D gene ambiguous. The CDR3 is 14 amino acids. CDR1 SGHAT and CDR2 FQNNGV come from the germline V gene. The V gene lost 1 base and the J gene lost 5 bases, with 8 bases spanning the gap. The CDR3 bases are TGTGCCAGCAGCTTAGTGGAATCTACCGGGGAGCTGTTTTTT. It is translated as CASSLVESTGELFF.

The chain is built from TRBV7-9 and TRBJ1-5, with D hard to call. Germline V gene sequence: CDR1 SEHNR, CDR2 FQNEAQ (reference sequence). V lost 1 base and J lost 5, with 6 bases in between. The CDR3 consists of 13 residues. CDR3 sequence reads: CASSLDVDQPQHF. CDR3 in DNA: TGTGCCAGCAGCTTAGACGTTGATCAGCCCCAGCATTTT.

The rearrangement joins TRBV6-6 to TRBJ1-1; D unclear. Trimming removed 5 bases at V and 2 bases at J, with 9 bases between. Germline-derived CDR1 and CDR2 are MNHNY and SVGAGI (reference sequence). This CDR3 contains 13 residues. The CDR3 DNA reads TGTGCCAGCAGTGGCAGCGAAAACACTGAAGCTTTCTTT. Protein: CASSGSENTEAFF.